This TCR beta chain is drawn from a study of T cell responses to AZD1222 COVID-19 vaccine. Notes on this clone: Its specificity is unknown.

The germline gives CDR1 DFQATT, CDR2 SNEGSKA (reference sequence). Trimming left V 6 bases short and J 8 bases short, with 13 bases between. CDR3 length equals 11 residues. Study-wide results and caveats: Regions 160-218 and 743-854 dominated among vaccine-associated CD4 TCRs spanning spike. Among those given AZD1222, only five or six were seropositive at baseline.

Libraries were prepared by immunoSEQ multiplex PCR; TCRdb keeps only in-frame clonotypes and omits some of them. Of some 150,000 clones detected, 75% to 90% appear once; the ten largest clones hold approximately 9.1%. Sequences were derived from peripheral blood, sampled 28 days after the second AZD1222 dose. The origin of this receptor is an adult who received the AZD1222 COVID-19 vaccine. This sequence joins TRBV20-1 and TRBJ1-2; D unclear. For the CDR3, the DNA is TGCAGTGCCGCGAGAGATGGAGGCTACACCTTC. It is translated as CSAARDGGYTF.